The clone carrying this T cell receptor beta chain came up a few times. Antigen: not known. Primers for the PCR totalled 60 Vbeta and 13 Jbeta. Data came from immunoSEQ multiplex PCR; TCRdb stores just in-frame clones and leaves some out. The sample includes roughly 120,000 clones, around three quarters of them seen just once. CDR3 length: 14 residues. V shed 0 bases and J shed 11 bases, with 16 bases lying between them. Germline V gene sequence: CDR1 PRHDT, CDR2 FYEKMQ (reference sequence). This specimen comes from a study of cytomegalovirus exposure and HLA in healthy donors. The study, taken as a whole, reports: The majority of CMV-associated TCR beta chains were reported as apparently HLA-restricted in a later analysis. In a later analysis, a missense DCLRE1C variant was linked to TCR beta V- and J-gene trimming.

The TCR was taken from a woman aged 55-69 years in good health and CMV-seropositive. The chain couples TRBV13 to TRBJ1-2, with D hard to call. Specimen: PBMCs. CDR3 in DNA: TGTGCCAGCAGCTTAGGCCTAAGTCCCCGTGAATACACCTTC. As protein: CASSLGLSPREYTF.